These T cell receptor beta chains were read from a single sample in a study of shared clonotypes between healthy human individuals. TCRdb's table, derived via immunoSEQ multiplex PCR, lists solely in-frame clones and lacks some. The sample records about 2 million clones, just under 95% being singletons. What was sequenced was naive CD8+ T cells sorted from blood. These receptors were collected from a young man in good health. The CDR3 runs from the conserved cysteine through the conserved F or W. Fields, in order: D gene, clone size, V gene, J gene, CDR3 DNA, CDR3 protein. The D gene is left open where the match is weak. Only some rows state a clone size, as once, few, many or a class for expanded clones.

D gene: -; clone size: -; V gene: TRBV4-1; J gene: TRBJ2-2; CDR3 DNA: TGCGCCAGCAGCCAAGCAGGGATATACACCGGGGAGCTGTTTTTT; CDR3 protein: CASSQAGIYTGELFF
D gene: -; clone size: -; V gene: TRBV9; J gene: TRBJ2-2; CDR3 DNA: TGTGCCAGCAGCGTAGATGTTAGACGCGCCGGGGAGCTGTTTTTT; CDR3 protein: CASSVDVRRAGELFF
D gene: -; clone size: -; V gene: TRBV9; J gene: TRBJ2-1; CDR3 DNA: TGTGCCAGCGGCCCCGACCAGCGAGACTTTTACAATGAGCAGTTCTTC; CDR3 protein: CASGPDQRDFYNEQFF
D gene: -; clone size: -; V gene: TRBV14; J gene: TRBJ1-5; CDR3 DNA: TGTGCCAGCAGCCAATTCCAGACAATTAGCAATCAGCCCCAGCATTTT; CDR3 protein: CASSQFQTISNQPQHF
D gene: TRBD1; clone size: -; V gene: TRBV7-9; J gene: TRBJ1-5; CDR3 DNA: TGTGCCAGCAGCTACCAGGGGGAGGTCGATCAGCCCCAGCATTTT; CDR3 protein: CASSYQGEVDQPQHF
D gene: TRBD2; clone size: -; V gene: TRBV9; J gene: TRBJ2-1; CDR3 DNA: TGTGCCAGCAGCGTAGAGTGGGACTACCTACACAATGAGCAGTTCTTC; CDR3 protein: CASSVEWDYLHNEQFF
D gene: -; clone size: few; V gene: TRBV19; J gene: TRBJ2-7; CDR3 DNA: TGTGCCAGTAGTACAGACTACGAGCAGTACTTC; CDR3 protein: CASSTDYEQYF
D gene: -; clone size: -; V gene: TRBV7-8; J gene: TRBJ2-7; CDR3 DNA: TGTGCCAGCAGCTTAGCCGTGGGTCCCTACGAGCAGTACTTC; CDR3 protein: CASSLAVGPYEQYF
D gene: -; clone size: -; V gene: TRBV4-3; J gene: TRBJ2-5; CDR3 DNA: TGCGCCAGCAGCCTGGACAAGGGATGGGACCAGTACTTC; CDR3 protein: CASSLDKGWDQYF
D gene: -; clone size: -; V gene: TRBV4-2; J gene: TRBJ2-7; CDR3 DNA: TGTGCCAGCAGCCAAGAAGGTACAGGGATAGTCGAGCAGTACTTC; CDR3 protein: CASSQEGTGIVEQYF
D gene: TRBD2; clone size: -; V gene: TRBV4-1; J gene: TRBJ2-1; CDR3 DNA: TGCGCCAGCAGCCAAGTTCAACTAGCGGGGGGCGATGAGCAGTTCTTC; CDR3 protein: CASSQVQLAGGDEQFF
D gene: -; clone size: -; V gene: TRBV19; J gene: TRBJ2-2; CDR3 DNA: TGTGCCAGTAGTGGGCAGGGGTACACCGGGGAGCTGTTTTTT; CDR3 protein: CASSGQGYTGELFF
D gene: -; clone size: -; V gene: TRBV9; J gene: TRBJ2-3; CDR3 DNA: TGTGCCAGCAGCGTATGGGGGGAAGATACGCAGTATTTT; CDR3 protein: CASSVWGEDTQYF
D gene: TRBD2; clone size: -; V gene: TRBV5-1; J gene: TRBJ2-1; CDR3 DNA: TGCGCCAGCAGCTTGCTAGCGGGAGATAGTGAGCAGTTCTTC; CDR3 protein: CASSLLAGDSEQFF
D gene: -; clone size: -; V gene: TRBV15; J gene: TRBJ2-5; CDR3 DNA: TGTGCCACCAGCAGAGTGACCGAGTACCAAGAGACCCAGTACTTC; CDR3 protein: CATSRVTEYQETQYF
D gene: TRBD1; clone size: -; V gene: TRBV5-1; J gene: TRBJ2-4; CDR3 DNA: TGCGCCAGCAGCTTTGGACAGGGCGAAAACATTCAGTACTTC; CDR3 protein: CASSFGQGENIQYF
D gene: -; clone size: -; V gene: TRBV5-6; J gene: TRBJ1-1; CDR3 DNA: TGTGCCAGCAGCTTGGGGGAGAACACTGAAGCTTTCTTT; CDR3 protein: CASSLGENTEAFF
D gene: -; clone size: -; V gene: TRBV6-1; J gene: TRBJ2-7; CDR3 DNA: TGTGCCAGCAGTGTTCAGGGCGACGAGCAGTACTTC; CDR3 protein: CASSVQGDEQYF
D gene: -; clone size: -; V gene: TRBV6-5; J gene: TRBJ2-5; CDR3 DNA: TGTGCCAGCAGTCAACCGGAAGAGACCCAGTACTTC; CDR3 protein: CASSQPEETQYF
D gene: TRBD1; clone size: -; V gene: TRBV2; J gene: TRBJ1-3; CDR3 DNA: TGTGCCAGCAGTGGGACAGGGGGCCTCCACTCTGGAAACACCATATATTTT; CDR3 protein: CASSGTGGLHSGNTIYF
D gene: -; clone size: -; V gene: TRBV6-4; J gene: TRBJ1-5; CDR3 DNA: TGTGCCAGCAGTGACTCGGGCAGGTCCCATCAGCCCCAGCATTTT; CDR3 protein: CASSDSGRSHQPQHF
D gene: TRBD1; clone size: -; V gene: TRBV2; J gene: TRBJ1-2; CDR3 DNA: TGTGCCAGCAGTACCCCCGGGACAGGGAACGGCTACACCTTC; CDR3 protein: CASSTPGTGNGYTF